A selection of T cell receptor beta chains follows, all from one sample in a study of blood T cell repertoires in COVID-19. Clones were read by immunoSEQ multiplex PCR, and TCRdb kept only the in-frame ones, dropping some. The table shows some 400,000 clones, with around 89% occurring only once. Sequenced input: peripheral blood. These receptors were obtained from a man between 18 and 35 years old with active or convalescent COVID-19. Each CDR3 is given with its conserved first and last residue. D genes are given only for firm matches. A row's size may be missing; if present it is once, few, many or a size class.

size: -
J: TRBJ1-3
length: 14
V: TRBV6-5
D: TRBD1
CDR3: CASSWDRGIDTIYF
DNA: TGTGCCAGCAGTTGGGACAGGGGGATAGACACCATATATTTT

size: few
J: TRBJ2-5
length: 14
V: TRBV11-3
D: -
CDR3: CASSSRDKEETQYF
DNA: TGTGCCAGCAGCTCCCGGGACAAAGAAGAGACCCAGTACTTC

size: -
J: TRBJ2-1
length: 15
V: TRBV5-4
D: TRBD2
CDR3: CASRSGLAEDNEQFF
DNA: TGTGCCAGCAGGTCCGGACTAGCGGAAGACAATGAGCAGTTCTTC

size: -
J: TRBJ1-2
length: 17
V: TRBV6-1
D: -
CDR3: CASSEVGFTDLNYGYTF
DNA: TGTGCCAGCAGTGAAGTAGGATTTACAGACCTTAACTATGGCTACACCTTC

size: -
J: TRBJ1-2
length: 14
V: TRBV7-9
D: -
CDR3: CASRTEGGRYGYTF
DNA: TGTGCCAGCAGAACAGAAGGGGGAAGGTATGGCTACACCTTC

size: -
J: TRBJ2-2
length: 15
V: TRBV22-1
D: -
CDR3: CPGSPRDRVQGELFF
DNA: TGTCCTGGGAGCCCCCGGGACAGGGTGCAAGGGGAGCTGTTTTTT

size: -
J: TRBJ1-3
length: 16
V: TRBV7-2
D: -
CDR3: CASSRIGVPGGNTIYF
DNA: TGTGCCAGCAGCCGGATCGGAGTCCCTGGTGGAAACACCATATATTTT

size: -
J: TRBJ2-7
length: 16
V: TRBV10-3
D: TRBD1
CDR3: CAISDPTGASSYEQYF
DNA: TGTGCCATCAGTGATCCCACAGGGGCTTCTTCCTACGAGCAGTACTTC

size: -
J: TRBJ1-2
length: 13
V: TRBV6-6
D: TRBD1
CDR3: CASIEGAAWGYTF
DNA: TGTGCCAGCATCGAGGGGGCGGCGTGGGGCTACACCTTC

size: -
J: TRBJ1-5
length: 14
V: TRBV2
D: TRBD1
CDR3: CARGTGRNNQPQHF
DNA: TGTGCCAGAGGGACAGGGAGAAACAATCAGCCCCAGCATTTT

size: once
J: TRBJ1-3
length: 14
V: TRBV28
D: -
CDR3: CASSPGGSGNTIYF
DNA: TGTGCCAGCAGCCCCGGCGGTTCTGGAAACACCATATATTTT

size: -
J: TRBJ1-1
length: 15
V: TRBV6-5
D: -
CDR3: CASSPLGGVFTEAFF
DNA: TGTGCCAGCAGCCCCCTCGGCGGGGTATTTACTGAAGCTTTCTTT

size: once
J: TRBJ2-1
length: 12
V: TRBV19
D: TRBD1
CDR3: CASTHGTGSEFF
DNA: TGTGCCAGTACCCATGGGACAGGGTCGGAGTTCTTC

size: -
J: TRBJ2-1
length: 19
V: TRBV13
D: TRBD2
CDR3: CASSTFSSGRTFSYNEQFF
DNA: TGTGCCAGCAGCACCTTTTCTAGCGGGAGGACCTTCTCCTACAATGAGCAGTTCTTC

size: -
J: TRBJ2-7
length: 14
V: TRBV19
D: -
CDR3: CASSIDTLVYEQYF
DNA: TGTGCCAGTAGTATCGACACCCTGGTCTACGAGCAGTACTTC

size: -
J: TRBJ2-4
length: 14
V: TRBV3-1/TRBV3-2
D: -
CDR3: CASSLTQGGNIQYF
DNA: TGTGCCAGCAGTCTAACACAGGGTGGCAACATTCAGTACTTC

size: once
J: TRBJ2-3
length: 17
V: TRBV13
D: TRBD1
CDR3: CASSLKGADRGTDTQYF
DNA: TGTGCCAGCAGCTTAAAGGGCGCGGACAGGGGTACAGATACGCAGTATTTT

size: -
J: TRBJ2-5
length: 16
V: TRBV7-3
D: -
CDR3: CASSSQGPLLGETQYF
DNA: TGTGCCAGCAGCTCCCAGGGTCCACTTCTAGGGGAGACCCAGTACTTC

size: -
J: TRBJ2-1
length: 15
V: TRBV5-6
D: TRBD1
CDR3: CASSSGTGGFNEQFF
DNA: TGTGCCAGCAGCTCCGGGACAGGAGGATTTAATGAGCAGTTCTTC

size: -
J: TRBJ2-2
length: 15
V: TRBV7-3
D: -
CDR3: CASSPRTSRGGELFF
DNA: TGTGCCAGCAGCCCCCGGACATCTCGTGGCGGGGAGCTGTTTTTT

size: -
J: TRBJ2-1
length: 14
V: TRBV5-1
D: TRBD1
CDR3: CASSQVGQVNEQFF
DNA: TGCGCCAGCAGCCAGGTAGGACAGGTCAATGAGCAGTTCTTC

size: -
J: TRBJ1-1
length: 14
V: TRBV18
D: TRBD1
CDR3: CASSYDRGDTEAFF
DNA: TGTGCCAGCTCATACGACAGGGGAGACACTGAAGCTTTCTTT

size: -
J: TRBJ1-2
length: 12
V: TRBV2
D: -
CDR3: CASSEVGGGYTF
DNA: TGTGCCAGCAGTGAAGTCGGAGGGGGCTACACCTTC

size: once
J: TRBJ1-1
length: 15
V: TRBV5-1
D: -
CDR3: CASSLAGRGDTEAFF
DNA: TGCGCCAGCAGCTTGGCGGGCAGGGGAGACACTGAAGCTTTCTTT

size: -
J: TRBJ1-2
length: 16
V: TRBV27
D: TRBD1
CDR3: CASSIRQGPSNYGYTF
DNA: TGTGCCAGCAGTATCCGACAGGGGCCCTCAAACTATGGCTACACCTTC

size: -
J: TRBJ1-5
length: 13
V: TRBV29-1
D: -
CDR3: CSVGTDSNQPQHF
DNA: TGCAGCGTTGGGACAGATAGCAATCAGCCCCAGCATTTT

size: once
J: TRBJ2-3
length: 16
V: TRBV9
D: TRBD2
CDR3: CASSVSAGGVADTQYF
DNA: TGTGCCAGCAGCGTATCAGCGGGGGGAGTCGCAGATACGCAGTATTTT

size: -
J: TRBJ2-7
length: 16
V: TRBV24-1
D: TRBD1
CDR3: CATSDPDRVGSYEQYF
DNA: TGTGCCACCAGTGACCCGGACAGGGTGGGGTCCTACGAGCAGTACTTC

size: once
J: TRBJ2-1
length: 15
V: TRBV9
D: -
CDR3: CASSIRASSYNEQFF
DNA: TGTGCCAGCAGCATCCGCGCTAGCTCCTACAATGAGCAGTTCTTC

size: -
J: TRBJ1-6
length: 16
V: TRBV21-1
D: -
CDR3: CASSEYRGTYNSPLHF
DNA: TGTGCCAGCAGCGAATATAGGGGTACCTATAATTCACCCCTCCACTTT

size: -
J: TRBJ2-5
length: 15
V: TRBV7-8
D: -
CDR3: CASSLLKGAQETQYF
DNA: TGTGCCAGCAGCTTATTAAAAGGGGCGCAAGAGACCCAGTACTTC

size: -
J: TRBJ1-2
length: 16
V: TRBV28
D: -
CDR3: CASSLPQRTEIYGYTF
DNA: TGTGCCAGCAGTTTACCGCAACGGACAGAGATTTATGGCTACACCTTC